This T cell receptor beta chain was profiled in a study of cytomegalovirus exposure and HLA in healthy donors. Notes on this clone: Antigen specificity is unknown.

Points from the study as a whole: TCR beta chains numbering roughly 150 were designated cytomegalovirus-associated.

The table came from immunoSEQ multiplex PCR; TCRdb's copy has only in-frame clones and leaves some out. The profile shows tens of thousands of clones, 93% of them singletons. The CDR3 has 16 residues. The V gene lost 2 bases and the J gene lost 2 bases, with 16 bases spanning the gap. CDR1 and CDR2 from the germline V gene are MNHNS and SASEGT. The source material was PBMCs. V and J are TRBV6-1 and TRBJ2-7; D perhaps matches TRBD1 (6 bases). This clonotype was sampled from a woman in her twenties or thirties in good health and CMV-seronegative. The CDR3 reads CASSEWVGQGPYEQYF. The DNA of the CDR3 is TGTGCCAGCAGTGAATGGGTGGGGCAGGGGCCCTACGAGCAGTACTTC.